This is a list of T cell receptor beta chains from one sample in a study of T cells in Graves' hyperthyroidism and ophthalmopathy. TCRdb reanalysed the multiplex PCR reads using MiXCR and keeps one entry per CDR3 protein. The sample contains 550,000 to 850,000 distinct CDR3 sequences, around 20% of which appear only once. The sequencing input was blood. The receptors derive from a woman aged 45 to 65 with Graves' hyperthyroidism that later progressed to Graves' ophthalmopathy. Both conserved end residues are part of each CDR3. Each record gives: V gene, J gene, CDR3 protein.

V gene: TRBV20-1; J gene: TRBJ1-4; CDR3 protein: CSTGTGTNEKLFF
V gene: TRBV9; J gene: TRBJ2-1; CDR3 protein: CASSVSGTGTYNEQFF
V gene: TRBV11-2; J gene: TRBJ1-1; CDR3 protein: CASSLGGTADNTEAFF
V gene: TRBV6-5; J gene: TRBJ1-2; CDR3 protein: CASSSLAGGGYGYTF
V gene: TRBV3-1; J gene: TRBJ1-2; CDR3 protein: CASSQEGLYGYTF
V gene: TRBV20-1; J gene: TRBJ1-4; CDR3 protein: CSARALGSREKLFF
V gene: TRBV2; J gene: TRBJ1-1; CDR3 protein: CASLVRGANTEAFF
V gene: TRBV14; J gene: TRBJ1-2; CDR3 protein: CASSSIGGRYGYTF
V gene: TRBV9; J gene: TRBJ1-1; CDR3 protein: CASSVGPSPNEAFF
V gene: TRBV11-3; J gene: TRBJ2-2; CDR3 protein: CASSSGTASGELFF
V gene: TRBV5-6; J gene: TRBJ2-1; CDR3 protein: CASSLVRDYNEQFF
V gene: TRBV11-2; J gene: TRBJ2-1; CDR3 protein: CASSLVAGGPSYNEQFF
V gene: TRBV6-5; J gene: TRBJ2-2; CDR3 protein: CASSYRGQTGELFF
V gene: TRBV18; J gene: TRBJ2-1; CDR3 protein: CASSSPPRDRERHEQFF
V gene: TRBV20-1; J gene: TRBJ1-5; CDR3 protein: CSAKPGQGDSFRLPQHF
V gene: TRBV6-5; J gene: TRBJ2-2; CDR3 protein: CASSYSIGTGELFF
V gene: TRBV11-3; J gene: TRBJ2-7; CDR3 protein: CASSFGTGGVEQYF
V gene: TRBV18; J gene: TRBJ2-5; CDR3 protein: CASSSGVEETQYF
V gene: TRBV20-1; J gene: TRBJ2-7; CDR3 protein: CSAKRQLVLGEQYF
V gene: TRBV20-1; J gene: TRBJ2-5; CDR3 protein: CSEGERKTQYF
V gene: TRBV2; J gene: TRBJ1-1; CDR3 protein: CARDRGNTEAFF
V gene: TRBV24-1; J gene: TRBJ2-3; CDR3 protein: CATSDVSGGTTDTQYF
V gene: TRBV6-1; J gene: TRBJ2-7; CDR3 protein: CASSPFGREVDEQYF
V gene: TRBV7-9; J gene: TRBJ2-1; CDR3 protein: CASSQLDRGDEQFF